This is a list of T cell receptor beta chains from one sample in a study of blood T cell repertoires in COVID-19. TCRdb's table, derived via immunoSEQ multiplex PCR, lists solely in-frame clones and lacks some. Here the sample spans roughly 350,000 clones, around 86% being singletons. The sample taken for sequencing was peripheral blood. These receptors were collected from a woman between 50 and 59 years old with COVID-19, enrolled during active disease. CDR3s include the opening cysteine and the closing phenylalanine or tryptophan. D genes are given only for firm matches. Size is stated for part of the rows, as once, few or many counts, or as a class when the clone is expanded.

13,NA,TRBV6-4,TRBJ1-5,NA,TGTGCCAGCAGTACAGAAGTCAATCAGCCCCAGCATTTT,CASSTEVNQPQHF
17,TRBD2,TRBV5-6,TRBJ2-1,once,TGTGCCAGCAGCCCCCCCCCTGGACTAGCGTTCTACAATGAGCAGTTCTTC,CASSPPPGLAFYNEQFF
14,TRBD1,TRBV19,TRBJ2-2,few,TGTGCCAGTAGCGACAGGGGGAACACCGGGGAGCTGTTTTTT,CASSDRGNTGELFF
15,NA,TRBV6-5,TRBJ1-1,NA,TGTGCCAGCAGTTACTCGCGGGCGGCGCTTACTGAAGCTTTCTTT,CASSYSRAALTEAFF
12,NA,TRBV3-1/TRBV3-2,TRBJ2-7,NA,TGTGCCAGCAGCCAAGACGGTTACGAGCAGTACTTC,CASSQDGYEQYF
14,TRBD2,TRBV11-1,TRBJ2-7,NA,TGTGCCAGCACCAGTGGAGCGGGACGAAATGAGCAGTACTTC,CASTSGAGRNEQYF
18,NA,TRBV7-5,TRBJ1-2,NA,TGTGTCAGAAGCTTCACAAAGTCCCGGGACAGGGTGATAAACGGCTACACCTTC,CVRSFTKSRDRVINGYTF
14,NA,TRBV15,TRBJ1-5,once,TGTGCCACCAGCGAGGTAGGTGGCAATCAGCCCCAGCATTTT,CATSEVGGNQPQHF
17,TRBD2,TRBV4-1,TRBJ2-7,NA,TGCGCCAGCAGCCCACAGATTTTGACGGGAGGCACCTACGAGCAGTACTTC,CASSPQILTGGTYEQYF
16,TRBD2,TRBV3-1/TRBV3-2,TRBJ2-5,NA,TGTGCCAGCCACATGCTAGCGGGAGGGCCTCCAGAGACCCAGTACTTC,CASHMLAGGPPETQYF
14,NA,TRBV28,TRBJ1-5,few,TGTGCCAGCAGTTTTACAGGGTACAATCAGCCCCAGCATTTT,CASSFTGYNQPQHF
18,NA,TRBV7-9,TRBJ2-1,few,TGTGCCAGCAGCCCGCCCCGTTGGCAGGCGAGCTCCTACAATGAGCAGTTCTTC,CASSPPRWQASSYNEQFF
14,NA,TRBV5-6,TRBJ1-5,few,TGTGCCAGCAGCGCGAGGGGGTTTAGTCAGCCCCAGCATTTT,CASSARGFSQPQHF
19,TRBD2,TRBV12-5,TRBJ2-3,NA,TGTGCTAGTGGTGGCTCATGGCGGGAGGGCCTTCCCGGGGGAGATACGCAGTATTTT,CASGGSWREGLPGGDTQYF
20,TRBD2,TRBV18,TRBJ2-3,NA,TGTGCCAGCTCACCACTCGTCCTAGCGGGAGCAGGAGTCATTCCAGATACGCAGTATTTT,CASSPLVLAGAGVIPDTQYF
15,TRBD1,TRBV5-6,TRBJ2-3,NA,TGTGCCAGCAGCTCCTCAGGACAGGGTGCAGATACGCAGTATTTT,CASSSSGQGADTQYF
16,NA,TRBV9,TRBJ1-3,NA,TGTGCCAGCAGCGTCAGAGGAACAGGGCCAGGAAACACCATATATTTT,CASSVRGTGPGNTIYF
17,TRBD1,TRBV10-3,TRBJ1-1,NA,TGTGCCATCAGAAACACCCCGGGACAGGGGGATCCCACTGAAGCTTTCTTT,CAIRNTPGQGDPTEAFF
15,TRBD1,TRBV24-1,TRBJ2-7,NA,TGTGCCACCAGTTTGGGACAGGGGGGGACCTACGAGCAGTACTTC,CATSLGQGGTYEQYF
16,TRBD2,TRBV7-2,TRBJ2-2,once,TGTGCCAGCAGCTTAGTCTTAGCGGGAGAGGCCGGGGAGCTGTTTTTT,CASSLVLAGEAGELFF
15,NA,TRBV19,TRBJ2-6,NA,TGTGCCAGCCTGACACAGGGAGCTGGGGCCAACGTCCTGACTTTC,CASLTQGAGANVLTF
13,TRBD1,TRBV7-9,TRBJ2-4,NA,TGTGCCAGCAGTCCGGAAGGGGGCCTGGGCGGGTACTTC,CASSPEGGLGGYF
13,NA,TRBV18,TRBJ1-1,NA,TGTGCCAGCTCACCAACAGTGAACACTGAAGCTTTCTTT,CASSPTVNTEAFF
13,TRBD1,TRBV6-5,TRBJ1-2,NA,TGTGCCAGCAGGCAGCCGACAGGGGATGGCTACACCTTC,CASRQPTGDGYTF
17,TRBD2,TRBV10-3,TRBJ2-3,NA,TGTGCCATCAGTGAGCGGGCTAGCGGGAGTGGCACAGATACGCAGTATTTT,CAISERASGSGTDTQYF
13,NA,TRBV29-1,TRBJ2-7,NA,TGCAGCGTTGACAAATGGGACTCGGGGGAGCAGTACTTC,CSVDKWDSGEQYF
16,NA,TRBV5-4,TRBJ1-1,NA,TGTGCCAGCAGCTTGGCGACGGGGAGCGTGAACACTGAAGCTTTCTTT,CASSLATGSVNTEAFF
19,NA,TRBV3-1/TRBV3-2,TRBJ1-5,NA,TGTGCCAGCAGCCAAGTAGCTGATTGGACAAGGTCAGGAAATCAGCCCCAGCATTTT,CASSQVADWTRSGNQPQHF
16,NA,TRBV25-1,TRBJ2-7,NA,TGTGCCAGCAGTGATTACGACACGAGGGGGTACTACGAGCAGTACTTC,CASSDYDTRGYYEQYF
12,TRBD1,TRBV28,TRBJ1-1,NA,TGTGCCAGCAGTCCCGGACAGGGGAAAACTTTCTTT,CASSPGQGKTFF
13,NA,TRBV19,TRBJ1-5,few,TGTGCCAGTAGTATCCAGGGAGGGCAGCCCCAGCATTTT,CASSIQGGQPQHF
16,TRBD2,TRBV7-8,TRBJ2-7,NA,TGTGCCAGCAGACAACCCGGCGGGAGGGTTGAGAGGGAGCAGTACTTC,CASRQPGGRVEREQYF
15,NA,TRBV11-3,TRBJ2-7,NA,TGTGCCAGCAGCTTAGTAGCGGTAAGCTCCTACGAGCAGTACTTC,CASSLVAVSSYEQYF
15,NA,TRBV2,TRBJ1-5,few,TGTGCCAGCGGGGGGTCGAGCCACCGAAATCAGCCCCAGCATTTT,CASGGSSHRNQPQHF
13,NA,TRBV19,TRBJ1-1,NA,TGTGCCAGTAGTCAGCAGGGGTTCACTGAAGCTTTCTTT,CASSQQGFTEAFF
16,NA,TRBV27,TRBJ2-2,NA,TGTGCCAGCAGTGCCTCCGGGACACGTAACACCGGGGAGCTGTTTTTT,CASSASGTRNTGELFF
15,NA,TRBV7-3,TRBJ2-1,NA,TGTGCCAGCAGCTTAGTAAGAGGTTCCTACAATGAGCAGTTCTTC,CASSLVRGSYNEQFF
15,NA,TRBV19,TRBJ1-4,NA,TGTGCCAGTAGTATAGATCGGGCAGGCGGGGAAAAACTGTTTTTT,CASSIDRAGGEKLFF
18,NA,TRBV4-1,TRBJ2-7,NA,TGCGCCAGCAGCCAAGATTATAATTGGGGAGCTAGGGCCTACGAGCAGTACTTC,CASSQDYNWGARAYEQYF
14,TRBD2,TRBV3-1/TRBV3-2,TRBJ2-1,NA,TGTGCCAGCAGCCCAGGACTAGCGGTGTTTGAGCAGTTCTTC,CASSPGLAVFEQFF
14,NA,TRBV24-1,TRBJ2-4,once,TGTGCCACCAGTGATCCTAGGTTCAAAAACATTCAGTACTTC,CATSDPRFKNIQYF
12,NA,TRBV30,TRBJ2-1,NA,TGTGCCTGGACCAAAGGACAGTTTGAGCAGTTCTTC,CAWTKGQFEQFF
15,NA,TRBV10-1,TRBJ1-3,NA,TGCGCCAGCACCACGGACAGAAATAACGGAAACACCATATATTTT,CASTTDRNNGNTIYF
15,NA,TRBV30,TRBJ1-1,NA,TGTGCCTGGTCTAGGGGGAACAGGGTTTACACTGAAGCTTTCTTT,CAWSRGNRVYTEAFF
20,NA,TRBV5-5,TRBJ2-3,NA,TGTGCCAGCAGCCTTGCACCAACCACTTCAGGGGTTGTGAGGACAGATACGCAGTATTTT,CASSLAPTTSGVVRTDTQYF
16,NA,TRBV4-1,TRBJ2-1,NA,TGCGCCAGCAGCCAAAACCCTGCGAGCTCCTACAATGAGCAGTTCTTC,CASSQNPASSYNEQFF
15,TRBD1,TRBV30,TRBJ1-1,NA,TGTGCCTGGAGTGGGACAGGGTACGGCGCTCGGGAAGCTTTCTTT,CAWSGTGYGAREAFF
14,TRBD1,TRBV6-1,TRBJ1-6,once,TGTGCCAGCAGTGAAAGGGGGCATAATTCACCCCTCCACTTT,CASSERGHNSPLHF
17,NA,TRBV7-3,TRBJ1-1,NA,TGTGCCAGCGGCAGATCGCTTTATAGCACAGGGTCCACTGAAGCTTTCTTT,CASGRSLYSTGSTEAFF
18,TRBD2,TRBV3-1/TRBV3-2,TRBJ2-3,NA,TGTGCCAGCCCCGCGGGCACTAGCGGGGCTCCTAGCACAGATACGCAGTATTTT,CASPAGTSGAPSTDTQYF
15,TRBD2,TRBV19,TRBJ2-1,NA,TGTGCCAGTAGTGTTCTCGCGGGAGGGGTCAATGAGCAGTTCTTC,CASSVLAGGVNEQFF
14,NA,TRBV5-4,TRBJ2-3,NA,TGTGCCAGCAGGGGCGGGACTGGCACAGATACGCAGTATTTT,CASRGGTGTDTQYF
14,NA,TRBV18,TRBJ1-1,NA,TGTGCCAGCTCACCGTACAGGGACCGCACTGAAGCTTTCTTT,CASSPYRDRTEAFF
15,TRBD1,TRBV18,TRBJ1-1,NA,TGTGCCAGCTCAACCGGACAGGGGCCAAACACTGAAGCTTTCTTT,CASSTGQGPNTEAFF
16,NA,TRBV6-6,TRBJ2-5,NA,TGTGCCAGCAGTTACTCCGTGGGCAGGGATAGAGAGACCCAGTACTTC,CASSYSVGRDRETQYF
15,NA,TRBV24-1,TRBJ2-1,NA,TGTGCCACCAGTGATCCCGGACAGAGTCGAGATGAGCAGTTCTTC,CATSDPGQSRDEQFF
15,TRBD2,TRBV25-1,TRBJ2-7,NA,TGTGCCAGCAGCCAACTAGCGGGAAATCCCAACGAGCAGTACTTC,CASSQLAGNPNEQYF
16,TRBD2,TRBV6-4,TRBJ2-7,NA,TGTGCCAGCAGTGACGTGGGCGGGAGGTCAAGTTACGAGCAGTACTTC,CASSDVGGRSSYEQYF